The next 25 T cell receptor beta chains were all read from a single sample in a study of cytomegalovirus exposure and HLA in healthy donors. A multiplex PCR was run with 60 Vbeta primers and 13 Jbeta primers. Data came from immunoSEQ multiplex PCR; TCRdb stores just in-frame clones and leaves some out. This table holds about 130,000 clones, roughly 80% found once. Sequences were obtained from PBMCs. The receptors stem from a male donor in good health and CMV-seronegative.

This chain joins TRBV30 and TRBJ2-1, with 7 bases aligning to TRBD2. Germline V CDR1 and CDR2: GTSNPN, SVGIG (reference sequence). After removal of 6 bases from V and 6 bases from J, the junction contained 8 bases not matched to a gene. The CDR3 loop spans 13 amino acids. This CDR3 reads CACGGGSGNEQFF. The CDR3 DNA reads TGTGCCTGTGGCGGGGGTTCCGGCAATGAGCAGTTCTTC.

This clone was counted once. The chain carries TRBV29-1 and TRBJ2-5; no clear D gene. V lost 8 bases and J 5 bases, leaving 18 bases between the germline ends. The CDR3 runs to 13 residues. Germline V gene sequence: CDR1 SQVTM, CDR2 ANQGSEA. The DNA of the CDR3 is TGCAGCTCCCCGAGCCGGAGCTCGGAGACCCAGTACTTC. Its translation is CSSPSRSSETQYF.

The chain joins TRBV7-2 to TRBJ1-2; 8 nucleotides agree with TRBD1. After removal of 5 bases from V and 5 bases from J, the junction contained 13 bases not matched to a gene. The germline gives CDR1 SGHTA, CDR2 FQGNSA. The CDR3 has 16 residues. The CDR3 DNA follows: TGTGCCAGCAGCAAGGGACAGGCTAAAATAGCTTATGGCTACACCTTC. This codes for CASSKGQAKIAYGYTF. Complete variable domain (other parts from reference TRBV7-2 and TRBJ1-2): GAGVSQSPSNKVTEKGKDVELRCDPISGHTALYWYRQSLGQGLEFLIYFQGNSAPDKSGLPSDRFSAERTGGSVSTLTIQRTQQEDSAVYLCASSKGQAKIAYGYTFGSGTRLTVV.

The chain combines TRBV5-1 with TRBJ2-7; 11 positions agree with TRBD2. The CDR3 runs 14 residues. V trimming: 6 bases; J trimming: 4 bases; junction bases outside the gene matches: 6. Germline V lookup: CDR1 SGHRS, CDR2 YFSETQ. CDR3 sequence reads: CASTFTSGSYEQYF. CDR3 nucleotides: TGCGCCAGCACCTTTACTAGCGGGAGTTACGAGCAGTACTTC.

This sequence joins TRBV7-8 and TRBJ1-5; TRBD1 matches 8 bases. The CDR3 is 16 amino acids. J lost 7 bases, V lost 1 base, and 9 bases had no gene match. CDR1 is SGHVS, CDR2 FQNEAQ, per germline. The CDR3 reads CASSLGFGQGIQPQHF. DNA for the CDR3: TGTGCCAGCAGCTTAGGTTTCGGACAGGGTATCCAGCCCCAGCATTTT.

The chain combines TRBV10-2 with TRBJ1-1; the match to TRBD1 covers 9 bases. The CDR3 has 14 residues. Germline loops: CDR1 WSHSY, CDR2 SAAADI. Germline trimming cut 10 bases from V and 5 bases from J; bases unmatched to any gene: 11. The CDR3 spells CATSIGTGKTEAFF. CDR3 in DNA: TGCGCCACCTCTATCGGGACAGGGAAAACTGAAGCTTTCTTT.

CDR3 sequence (DNA): TGTGCCAGCAGCCTTGGGCAGGCGCGAGGAAACACCATATATTTT. Amino acid sequence: CASSLGQARGNTIYF. This chain uses TRBV9 with TRBJ1-3; D gene unclear. V was cut by 4 bases and J by 4 bases, with 15 bases left in between. CDR3 size: 15 residues. Germline V lookup: CDR1 SGDLS, CDR2 YYNGEE.

This chain links TRBV30 with TRBJ2-1, with 10 bases identical to TRBD2. V shed 3 bases and J 9 bases; nucleotides not matched to a gene: 8. The CDR3 runs to 14 residues. CDR1 is GTSNPN, CDR2 SVGIG, per germline (reference sequence). The CDR3 loop is CAWRSAGGPGEQFF. DNA of the CDR3: TGTGCCTGGAGATCAGCGGGAGGGCCTGGTGAGCAGTTCTTC.

The rearrangement links TRBV7-6 to TRBJ2-3, with D hard to call. CDR1 and CDR2 from the germline V gene are SGHVS and FNYEAQ. Trimming removed 0 bases at V and 2 bases at J, with 9 bases between. This CDR3 has 15 residues. Here the CDR3 reads CASSLALSNTDTQYF. For the CDR3, the DNA is TGTGCCAGCAGCTTAGCTTTATCTAACACAGATACGCAGTATTTT.

The chain couples TRBV5-8 to TRBJ2-6; unclear D gene. The CDR3 spans 15 residues. V lost 5 bases and J 1 base, leaving 10 bases between the germline ends. Looked up from germline, CDR1 is SGHTS and CDR2 is YDEGEE. Here the CDR3 DNA reads TGTGCCAGCAGTCTGTCCGGGTCTGGGGCCAACGTCCTGACTTTC. It codes for CASSLSGSGANVLTF.

Only a few counts were recorded for this clone. The V and J genes are TRBV5-1 and TRBJ1-2; TRBD1 matches 8 bases. V shed 0 bases and J 7 bases; nucleotides not matched to a gene: 5. Germline V gene data show CDR1 as SGHRS and CDR2 as YFSETQ. The CDR3 has 14 amino acids. CDR3 nucleotide sequence: TGCGCCAGCAGCTTGGGGACAGGGACCCGTGGCTACACCTTC. Amino acids: CASSLGTGTRGYTF.

The V and J genes are TRBV28 and TRBJ1-3, with D perhaps matching TRBD1 (6 bases). CDR3 size: 16 residues. From germline, CDR1 is MDHEN and CDR2 SYDVKM. Trimming took 6 bases from V and 3 from J, leaving 18 bases between them. CDR3 bases: TGTGCCAGCAGGACGGACAGTTTAGAACTTGGAAACACCATATATTTT. It translates to CASRTDSLELGNTIYF. Variable domain in full (rest from reference TRBV28 and TRBJ1-3): DVKVTQSSRYLVKRTGEKVFLECVQDMDHENMFWYRQDPGLGLRLIYFSYDVKMKEKGDIPEGYSVSREKKERFSLILESASTNQTSMYLCASRTDSLELGNTIYFGEGSWLTVV.

This rearrangement joins TRBV9 to TRBJ2-3; D might be TRBD1 (6 bases). Germline V gene data show CDR1 as SGDLS and CDR2 as YYNGEE. The CDR3 covers 14 residues. V dropped 7 bases and J dropped 2 bases, with 14 bases sitting between them. Written as DNA, the CDR3 is TGTGCCAGCGGCCCCGGGGACAACACAGATACGCAGTATTTT. Translated, it gives CASGPGDNTDTQYF.

This chain links TRBV5-8 with TRBJ2-3; TRBD1 matches at 7 bases. Unmatched junction bases numbered 5, after V lost 4 bases and J lost 0 bases. Germline CDR1 reads SGHTS; CDR2 reads YDEGEE. CDR3 length equals 15 residues. Here the CDR3 DNA reads TGTGCCAGCAGCAGACAGGGCGAGAGCACAGATACGCAGTATTTT. This codes for CASSRQGESTDTQYF.

The V and J genes are TRBV11-1 and TRBJ1-1; 7 positions match TRBD1. CDR1 is SGHAT and CDR2 is FQDESV in the germline V gene (reference sequence). The V and J ends lost 4 bases and 1 base, in that order; junction bases with no gene match: 3. There are 14 residues in the CDR3. The DNA for the CDR3 is TGTGCCAGCAGCTCCGGACAGGCGAACACTGAAGCTTTCTTT. It specifies CASSSGQANTEAFF.

V gene TRBV27 combines with J gene TRBJ2-1; TRBD2 matches at 11 bases. The V gene end was trimmed by 2 bases and the J gene end by 9 bases; junction bases not matched to a gene: 6. The CDR3 totals 15 residues. Germline V lookup: CDR1 MNHEY, CDR2 SMNVEV (reference sequence). CDR3 amino acids: CASSLVTSGRGEQFF. CDR3 bases: TGTGCCAGCAGTTTAGTCACTAGCGGGAGAGGTGAGCAGTTCTTC.

This clone appeared a few times. This chain joins TRBV29-1 and TRBJ2-1, with 8 bases identical to TRBD1. This CDR3 is 17 amino acids long. V gave up 7 bases and J gave up 0 bases; unmatched junction bases: 14. The V gene's germline CDR1 is SQVTM and CDR2 ANQGSEA. CDR3 nucleotide sequence: TGCAGCGGTTACCTGATACTCACAGGGGGCTCCTACAATGAGCAGTTCTTC. The encoded protein is CSGYLILTGGSYNEQFF.

V gene TRBV18 combines with J gene TRBJ2-1, with a weak D call TRBD1 (6 bases). Germline CDR1 KGHSH, CDR2 LQKENI. V lost 5 bases and J 4 bases, leaving 15 bases between the germline ends. The CDR3 runs 15 residues. CDR3 sequence (DNA): TGTGCCAGCTCATACCCAGGGGTACCATACAATGAGCAGTTCTTC. It specifies CASSYPGVPYNEQFF.

V usage is TRBV19 and J usage is TRBJ1-1; perhaps TRBD1 as D (5 bases). The CDR3 length is 13 residues. V was cut by 3 bases and J by 2 bases, with 7 bases left in between. Germline values: CDR1 LNHDA, CDR2 SQIVND (reference sequence). The CDR3 nucleotides are TGTGCCAGTAGTATGGGGGGAAACACTGAAGCTTTCTTT. Translation gives CASSMGGNTEAFF.

The rearrangement joins TRBV9 to TRBJ1-4; tentative D call: TRBD1 (5 bases). Germline V gives CDR1 SGDLS, CDR2 YYNGEE. CDR3 size: 15 residues. The V end lost 3 bases, the J end lost 7 bases, and 16 bases lay between the germline ends. The CDR3: CASSGPQGNREKLFF. The CDR3 DNA reads TGTGCCAGCAGCGGGCCCCAGGGAAACCGTGAAAAACTGTTTTTT.

CDR3 nucleotides: TGCGCCAGCAGCTTGCTCCTAGCAGGACTCACAGATACGCAGTATTTT. This translates into CASSLLLAGLTDTQYF. The chain employs TRBV5-1 and TRBJ2-3; perhaps TRBD2 as D (5 bases). Germline assignment: CDR1 SGHRS and CDR2 YFSETQ. CDR3 length: 16 residues. Trimming pared 1 base from V and 2 bases from J, leaving 14 bases between.

The rearrangement joins TRBV7-9 to TRBJ1-4, with 7 bases matching TRBD1. Germline V gene lookup returns CDR1 SEHNR and CDR2 FQNEAQ (reference sequence). The CDR3 extends over 14 amino acids. V shed 5 bases, J shed 4 bases, and the junction held 4 bases outside the gene matches. The CDR3 nucleotides read TGTGCCAGCAGCGAACAGGGGCTTAATGAAAAACTGTTTTTT. Translated, it gives CASSEQGLNEKLFF.

This chain links TRBV7-2 with TRBJ2-7; D perhaps matches TRBD2 (6 bases). CDR1 and CDR2 from the germline V gene are SGHTA and FQGNSA. The CDR3 length is 14 residues. V was pared by 5 bases and J by 2 bases, with 13 bases between. CDR3: CASSLGTAPYEQYF. The CDR3 DNA reads TGTGCCAGCAGCCTCGGGACTGCACCCTACGAGCAGTACTTC.

Comment on this clone: The junction does not match germline at one end; this may be a read error. The V gene is TRBV7-7, the J gene TRBJ2-5, with 7 bases identical to TRBD2. Germline CDR1 reads SSHAT; CDR2 reads FNYEAQ (reference sequence). CDR3 size: 14 residues. The CDR3 DNA sequence: TGTGCTAGCAGCACCACAACAGCGGCGGGGGCCCAGTACTTC. The encoded protein is CASSTTTAAGAQYF.

This clone was picked up one time. The chain combines TRBV19 with TRBJ1-5; the D is unclear. V lost 3 bases, J lost 7 bases, and 10 bases lay in between. The length of the CDR3 is 13 residues. Per germline, CDR1 LNHDA and CDR2 SQIVND (reference sequence). CDR3 sequence reads: CASSIKSRQPQHF. The CDR3 bases are TGTGCCAGTAGTATCAAAAGTAGACAGCCCCAGCATTTT.